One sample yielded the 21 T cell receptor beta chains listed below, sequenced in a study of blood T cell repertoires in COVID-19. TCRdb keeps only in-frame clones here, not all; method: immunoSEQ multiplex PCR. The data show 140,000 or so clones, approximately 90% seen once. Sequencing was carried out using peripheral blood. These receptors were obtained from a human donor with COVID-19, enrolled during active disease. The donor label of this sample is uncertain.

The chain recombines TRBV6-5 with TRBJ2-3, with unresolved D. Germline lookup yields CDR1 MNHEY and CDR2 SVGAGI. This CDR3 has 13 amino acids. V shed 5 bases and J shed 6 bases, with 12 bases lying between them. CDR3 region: CASSTTWSDTQYF. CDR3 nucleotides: TGTGCCAGCAGTACTACATGGTCGGATACGCAGTATTTT.

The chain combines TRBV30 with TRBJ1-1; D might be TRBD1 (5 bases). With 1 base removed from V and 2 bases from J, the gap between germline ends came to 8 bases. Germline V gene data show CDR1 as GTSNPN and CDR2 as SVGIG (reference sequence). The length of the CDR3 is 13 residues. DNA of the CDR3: TGTGCCTGGAGTGAGGGGCGAAACACTGAAGCTTTCTTT. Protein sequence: CAWSEGRNTEAFF.

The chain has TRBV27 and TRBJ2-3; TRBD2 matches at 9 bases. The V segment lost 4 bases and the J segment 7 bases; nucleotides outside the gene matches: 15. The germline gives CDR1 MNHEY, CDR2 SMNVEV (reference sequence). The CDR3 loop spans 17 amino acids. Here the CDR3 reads CASSSSIPAGGGNTQYF. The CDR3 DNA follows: TGTGCCAGCAGTTCCTCCATCCCAGCGGGAGGAGGGAATACGCAGTATTTT.

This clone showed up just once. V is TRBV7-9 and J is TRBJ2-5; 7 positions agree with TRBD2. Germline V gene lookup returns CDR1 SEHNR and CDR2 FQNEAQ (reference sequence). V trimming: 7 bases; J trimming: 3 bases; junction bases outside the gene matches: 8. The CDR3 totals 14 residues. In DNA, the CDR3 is TGTGCCAGCATCCCGGGGGGAATAAAAGAGACCCAGTACTTC. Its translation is CASIPGGIKETQYF.

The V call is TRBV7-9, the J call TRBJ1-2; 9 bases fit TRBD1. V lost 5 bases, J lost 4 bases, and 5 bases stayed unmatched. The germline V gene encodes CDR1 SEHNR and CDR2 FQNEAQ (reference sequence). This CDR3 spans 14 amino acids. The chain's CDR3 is CASSRDRAVYGYTF. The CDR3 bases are TGTGCCAGCAGCCGGGACAGGGCTGTCTATGGCTACACCTTC.

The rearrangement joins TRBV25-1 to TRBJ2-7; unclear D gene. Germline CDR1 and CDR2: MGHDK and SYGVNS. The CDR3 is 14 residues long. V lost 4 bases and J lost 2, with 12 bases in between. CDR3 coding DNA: TGTGCCAGCAGTGCCGCGGAGCACCCCTACGAGCAGTACTTC. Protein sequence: CASSAAEHPYEQYF.

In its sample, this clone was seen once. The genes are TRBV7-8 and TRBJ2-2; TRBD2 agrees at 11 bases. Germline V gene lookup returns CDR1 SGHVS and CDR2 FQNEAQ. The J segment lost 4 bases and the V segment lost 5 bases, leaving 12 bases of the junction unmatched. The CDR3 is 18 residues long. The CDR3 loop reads CASSPRVAGGPFTGELFF. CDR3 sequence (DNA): TGTGCCAGCAGCCCCCGGGTAGCGGGAGGGCCTTTCACCGGGGAGCTGTTTTTT.

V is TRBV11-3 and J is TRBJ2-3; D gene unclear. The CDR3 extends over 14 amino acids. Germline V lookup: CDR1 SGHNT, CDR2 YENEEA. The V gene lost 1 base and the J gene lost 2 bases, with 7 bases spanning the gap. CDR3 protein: CASSLGQDTDTQYF. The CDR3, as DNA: TGTGCCAGCAGCTTAGGGCAAGACACAGATACGCAGTATTTT.

The CDR3 coding sequence is TGTGCCAGCAGGCAAAGCGGGAGCTCCTACGAGCAGTACTTC. Protein sequence: CASRQSGSSYEQYF. The chain is built from TRBV2 and TRBJ2-7; 8 nucleotides align to TRBD2. The germline CDR1 and CDR2 sequences are SNHLY and FYNNEI. Trimming removed 6 bases from V and 0 bases from J; junction bases left unmatched: 4. The CDR3 runs 14 residues.

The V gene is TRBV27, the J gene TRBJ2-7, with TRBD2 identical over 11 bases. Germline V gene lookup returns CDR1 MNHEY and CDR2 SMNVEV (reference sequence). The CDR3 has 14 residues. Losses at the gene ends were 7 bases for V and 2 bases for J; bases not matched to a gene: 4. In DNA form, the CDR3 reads TGTGCCAGCACCGATAGCGGGGGGGCCTACGAGCAGTACTTC. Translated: CASTDSGGAYEQYF.

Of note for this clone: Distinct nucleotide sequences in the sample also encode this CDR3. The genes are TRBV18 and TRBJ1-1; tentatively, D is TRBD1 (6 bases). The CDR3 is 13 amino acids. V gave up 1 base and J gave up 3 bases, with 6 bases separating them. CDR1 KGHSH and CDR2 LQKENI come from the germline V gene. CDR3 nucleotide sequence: TGTGCCAGCTCACCACAGGGGGACACTGAAGCTTTCTTT. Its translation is CASSPQGDTEAFF. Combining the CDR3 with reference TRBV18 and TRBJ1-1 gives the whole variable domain NAGVMQNPRHLVRRRGQEARLRCSPMKGHSHVYWYRQLPEEGLKFMVYLQKENIIDESGMPKERFSAEFPKEGPSILRIQQVVRGDSAAYFCASSPQGDTEAFFGQGTRLTVV.

CDR3 sequence (DNA): TGTGCCAGTAGACAGGGCACAGATACGCAGTATTTT. Its protein product is CASRQGTDTQYF. This chain joins TRBV6-6 and TRBJ2-3; tentatively, D is TRBD1 (6 bases). Germline V gives CDR1 MNHNY, CDR2 SVGAGI (reference sequence). The CDR3 sequence is 12 residues long. V gave up 9 bases and J gave up 1 base, with 8 bases separating them.

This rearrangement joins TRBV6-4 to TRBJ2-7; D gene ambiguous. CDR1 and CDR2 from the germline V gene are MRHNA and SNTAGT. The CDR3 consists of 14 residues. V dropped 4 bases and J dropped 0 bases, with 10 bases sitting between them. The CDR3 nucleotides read TGTGCCAGCAGTGCCTCTTCCTCCTCCTACGAGCAGTACTTC. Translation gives CASSASSSSYEQYF.

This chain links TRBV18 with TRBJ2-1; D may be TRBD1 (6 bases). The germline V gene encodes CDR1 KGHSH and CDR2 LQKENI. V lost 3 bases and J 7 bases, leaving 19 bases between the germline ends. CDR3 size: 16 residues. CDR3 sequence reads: CASSPPGQLNGNEQFF. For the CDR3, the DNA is TGTGCCAGCTCACCTCCCGGACAGTTGAACGGTAATGAGCAGTTCTTC. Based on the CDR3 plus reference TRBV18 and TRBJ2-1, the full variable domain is NAGVMQNPRHLVRRRGQEARLRCSPMKGHSHVYWYRQLPEEGLKFMVYLQKENIIDESGMPKERFSAEFPKEGPSILRIQQVVRGDSAAYFCASSPPGQLNGNEQFFGPGTRLTVL.

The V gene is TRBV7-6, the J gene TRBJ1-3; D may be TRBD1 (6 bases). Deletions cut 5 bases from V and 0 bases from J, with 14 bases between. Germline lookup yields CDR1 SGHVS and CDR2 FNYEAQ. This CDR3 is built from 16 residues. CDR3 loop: CASSEPTGVSGNTIYF. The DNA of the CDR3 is TGTGCCAGCAGCGAGCCGACAGGCGTCTCTGGAAACACCATATATTTT. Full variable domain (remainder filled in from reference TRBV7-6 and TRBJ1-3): GAGVSQSPRYKVTKRGQDVALRCDPISGHVSLYWYRQALGQGPEFLTYFNYEAQQDKSGLPNDRFSAERPEGSISTLTIQRTEQRDSAMYRCASSEPTGVSGNTIYFGEGSWLTVV.

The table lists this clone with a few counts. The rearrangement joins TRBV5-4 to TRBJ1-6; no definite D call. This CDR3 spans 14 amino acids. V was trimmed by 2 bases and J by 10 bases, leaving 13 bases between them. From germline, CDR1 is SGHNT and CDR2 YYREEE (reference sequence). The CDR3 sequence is CASSFYAFQSPLHF. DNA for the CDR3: TGTGCCAGCAGCTTTTACGCCTTCCAGTCACCCCTCCACTTT.

The CDR3 loop is CASRMRGGDTEAFF. The CDR3 coding sequence is TGTGCCAGCAGGATGCGGGGCGGAGACACTGAAGCTTTCTTT. The gene calls are TRBV2 and TRBJ1-1; possible D gene TRBD1, 5 bases. The V end was cut by 6 bases, the J end by 3 bases, with 14 bases between. Germline CDR1 SNHLY, CDR2 FYNNEI. The CDR3 loop spans 14 amino acids.

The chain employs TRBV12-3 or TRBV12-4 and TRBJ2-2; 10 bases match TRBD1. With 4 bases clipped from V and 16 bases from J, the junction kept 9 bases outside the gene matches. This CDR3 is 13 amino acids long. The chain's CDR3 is CASSWDRGGEWFF. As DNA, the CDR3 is TGTGCCAGCAGTTGGGACAGGGGCGGAGAATGGTTTTTT.

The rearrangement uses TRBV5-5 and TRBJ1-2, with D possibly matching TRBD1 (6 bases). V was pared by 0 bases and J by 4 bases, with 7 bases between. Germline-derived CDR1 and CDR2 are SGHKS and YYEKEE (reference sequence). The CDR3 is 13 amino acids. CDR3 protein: CASSLGGGYGYTF. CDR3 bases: TGTGCCAGCAGCTTGGGAGGGGGCTATGGCTACACCTTC.

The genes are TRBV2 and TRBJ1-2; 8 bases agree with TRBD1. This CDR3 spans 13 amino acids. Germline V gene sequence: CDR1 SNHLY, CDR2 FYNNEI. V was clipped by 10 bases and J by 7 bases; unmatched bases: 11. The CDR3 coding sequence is TGTGCCAACAGACAGGGGTGGAGTGGTGGCTACACCTTC. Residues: CANRQGWSGGYTF.

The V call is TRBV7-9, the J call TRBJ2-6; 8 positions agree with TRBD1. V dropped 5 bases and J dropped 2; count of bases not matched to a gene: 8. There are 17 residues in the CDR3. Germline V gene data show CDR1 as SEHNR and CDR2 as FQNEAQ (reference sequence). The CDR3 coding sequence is TGTGCCAGCAGCGACCGGACAGGGTATACTGGGGCCAACGTCCTGACTTTC. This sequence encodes CASSDRTGYTGANVLTF.